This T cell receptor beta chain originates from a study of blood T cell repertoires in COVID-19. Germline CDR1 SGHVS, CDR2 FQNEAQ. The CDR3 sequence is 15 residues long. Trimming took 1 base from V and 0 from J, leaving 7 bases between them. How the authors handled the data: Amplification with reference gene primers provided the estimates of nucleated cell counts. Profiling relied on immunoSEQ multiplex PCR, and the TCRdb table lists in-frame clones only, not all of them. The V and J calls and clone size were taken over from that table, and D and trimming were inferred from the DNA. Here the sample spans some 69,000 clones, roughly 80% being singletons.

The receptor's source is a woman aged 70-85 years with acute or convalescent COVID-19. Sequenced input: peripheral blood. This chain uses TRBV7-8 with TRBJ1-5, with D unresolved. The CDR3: CASSLDSYSNQPQHF. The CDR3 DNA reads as TGTGCCAGCAGCTTAGACAGTTATAGCAATCAGCCCCAGCATTTT. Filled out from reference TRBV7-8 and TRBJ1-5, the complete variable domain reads GAGVSQSPRYKVAKRGQDVALRCDPISGHVSLFWYQQALGQGPEFLTYFQNEAQLDKSGLPSDRFFAERPEGSVSTLKIQRTQQEDSAVYLCASSLDSYSNQPQHFGDGTRLSIL.